The 6 T cell receptor beta chains below come from one sample, sequenced in a study of cytomegalovirus exposure and HLA in healthy donors. Amplification used 60 Vbeta primers and 13 Jbeta primers. Produced via immunoSEQ multiplex PCR; TCRdb's table is partial and in-frame only. The sample holds 100,000 or so clones; 60% to 75% are singletons and the top ten take about 11%. The sample comprised PBMCs. Receptor source: a man between 35 and 55 years old in good health and CMV-seropositive.

The V call is TRBV6-5, the J call TRBJ2-3; 10 nucleotides match TRBD1. V dropped 2 bases and J dropped 5; count of bases not matched to a gene: 4. CDR1 and CDR2 (germline): MNHEY, SVGAGI. CDR3 size: 15 residues. The CDR3 DNA follows: TGTGCCAGCAGTTACCTTCGGACAGGGGGAGATACGCAGTATTTT. Its translation is CASSYLRTGGDTQYF.

This chain uses TRBV16 with TRBJ2-7, with 9 bases aligning to TRBD1. V shed 5 bases and J 5 bases; nucleotides not matched to a gene: 1. Germline values: CDR1 KGHSY, CDR2 FQNENV. This CDR3 spans 12 amino acids. The CDR3 nucleotides are TGTGCCAGCAGCGGGACAGGGAACGAGCAGTACTTC. Its protein product is CASSGTGNEQYF.

This clone was counted once. V and J are TRBV5-6 and TRBJ2-3, with TRBD2 matching over 8 bases. The length of the CDR3 is 16 residues. CDR1 and CDR2 (germline): SGHDT, YYEEEE. The trim removed 3 bases at V and 2 bases at J, leaving 8 bases unmatched. The chain's CDR3 is CASSSPGGRTTDTQYF. CDR3 sequence (DNA): TGTGCCAGCAGCTCCCCTGGCGGGAGGACCACAGATACGCAGTATTTT. The full variable domain, its missing parts supplied by reference TRBV5-6 and TRBJ2-3, is DAGVTQSPTHLIKTRGQQVTLRCSPKSGHDTVSWYQQALGQGPQFIFQYYEEEERQRGNFPDRFSGHQFPNYSSELNVNALLLGDSALYLCASSSPGGRTTDTQYFGPGTRLTVL.

The J gene is TRBJ2-7, the V gene TRBV28; 8 positions match TRBD2. CDR3 length: 15 residues. With 6 bases clipped from V and 2 bases from J, the junction kept 9 bases outside the gene matches. The germline gives CDR1 MDHEN, CDR2 SYDVKM. CDR3 nucleotides: TGTGCCAGCAGATTCAGCGGGAGTCCTCCCTACGAGCAGTACTTC. Amino acid sequence: CASRFSGSPPYEQYF. The variable domain in full, with the rest retrieved from reference TRBV28 and TRBJ2-7, is DVKVTQSSRYLVKRTGEKVFLECVQDMDHENMFWYRQDPGLGLRLIYFSYDVKMKEKGDIPEGYSVSREKKERFSLILESASTNQTSMYLCASRFSGSPPYEQYFGPGTRLTVT.

For this clone: Compared with germline, one end of the junction differs, possibly owing to a read error. The rearrangement uses TRBV7-2 and TRBJ2-1, with 11 bases fitting TRBD2. Per germline, CDR1 SGHTA and CDR2 FQGNSA. The CDR3 runs 13 residues. In DNA, the CDR3 is TGTGCCAGCAGCCTAGACCCGACTAGCGGGAAAATCTTC. The encoded protein is CASSLDPTSGKIF.

The chain couples TRBV5-1 to TRBJ2-5; 10 bases agree with TRBD1. The germline V gene has CDR1 SGHRS and CDR2 YFSETQ. This CDR3 comprises 16 residues. Trimming took 4 bases from V and 5 from J; bases not matched to a gene: 11. In DNA form, the CDR3 reads TGCGCCAGCAGCACAGGTGTCGGGACAGGGGTGGAGACCCAGTACTTC. Translation gives CASSTGVGTGVETQYF.